These 15 T cell receptor beta chains came from one sample sequenced in a study of identical twins. Using its own MiXCR run on the 5' RACE reads, TCRdb lists one record per CDR3 protein. Seen here are fewer than 250,000 distinct CDR3 sequences, 7.5% observed once, and the top ten hold about 1.9%. The same data also went into a second study, on yellow fever vaccine responses in identical twins.

What was sequenced was memory (CD45RO+) T cells sorted from blood. The source is a woman in her late teens or twenties in good health.

This clonotype was seen repeatedly, ten times or more. This chain's CDR3 is CAISESENEQFF. The CDR3 DNA follows: TGTGCCATCAGTGAGAGTGAGAATGAGCAGTTCTTC. This chain uses TRBV10-3 with TRBJ2-1; unclear D gene. Germline loops: CDR1 ENHRY, CDR2 SYGVKD. This CDR3 is 12 amino acids long. V dropped 2 bases and J dropped 7 bases, with 6 bases sitting between them.

There are a few counts of this clonotype. V gene TRBV12-3 or TRBV12-4 combines with J gene TRBJ2-1; 14 nucleotides agree with TRBD2. The CDR3 loop spans 17 amino acids. The V gene end was trimmed by 6 bases and the J gene end by 10 bases; junction bases not matched to a gene: 14. The CDR3 is CASSPGLAGVGVREQFF. The CDR3 region has the DNA TGTGCCAGCAGCCCGGGACTAGCGGGAGTCGGGGTGAGGGAGCAGTTCTTC.

This clonotype was observed a few times. The CDR3 DNA reads as TGTGCCAGCCTGACTAGCGGGGGGCCCGGGGAGCTGTTTTTT. Translation gives CASLTSGGPGELFF. V usage is TRBV28 and J usage is TRBJ2-2; 13 bases line up with TRBD2. V lost 8 bases to trimming and J lost 6 bases; unmatched junction nucleotides: 3. Germline V CDR1 and CDR2: MDHEN, SYDVKM. This CDR3 has 14 residues.

There are many counts of this clonotype. The V call is TRBV9, the J call TRBJ1-1; no reliable D call. V lost 0 bases and J 3 bases, leaving 6 bases between the germline ends. CDR3 length equals 13 residues. Germline CDR1 SGDLS, CDR2 YYNGEE. For the CDR3, the DNA is TGTGCCAGCAGCGTAGGGATGGACACTGAAGCTTTCTTT. This sequence encodes CASSVGMDTEAFF.

This clonotype was detected only a few times. This chain connects TRBV7-9 to TRBJ2-3; TRBD1 aligns across 7 bases. The CDR3 length is 16 residues. J gave up 4 bases and V 1 base, and 8 bases lay outside the gene matches. Germline V gene lookup returns CDR1 SEHNR and CDR2 FQNEAQ (reference sequence). The CDR3: CASSLVGTEVSDTQYF. Written as DNA, the CDR3 is TGTGCCAGCAGCTTAGTAGGGACAGAAGTTTCAGATACGCAGTATTTT.

This rearrangement joins TRBV24-1 to TRBJ1-5; no reliable D call. Trimming took 4 bases from V and 0 from J, leaving 3 bases between them. The CDR3 consists of 13 residues. Germline assignment: CDR1 KGHDR and CDR2 SFDVKD. CDR3 DNA: TGTGCCACCAGTGACCCTAGCAATCAGCCCCAGCATTTT. Residues: CATSDPSNQPQHF.

In this sample, this clonotype turned up once. V and J are TRBV30 and TRBJ2-1; TRBD1 agrees at 9 bases. Germline CDR1 is GTSNPN and CDR2 is SVGIG (reference sequence). Trimming cost V 2 bases and J 4 bases; bases outside gene matches: 9. This CDR3 contains 16 residues. CDR3 amino acids: CAWSSTGGAQYNEQFF. In DNA, the CDR3 is TGTGCCTGGAGTTCAACAGGGGGCGCCCAATACAATGAGCAGTTCTTC.

This chain joins TRBV5-1 and TRBJ1-1, with D perhaps matching TRBD1 (6 bases). This CDR3 contains 13 residues. Germline CDR1 and CDR2: SGHRS and YFSETQ. V lost 4 bases and J 5 bases, leaving 12 bases between the germline ends. The CDR3 loop is CASSRRTATEAFF. Written as DNA, the CDR3 is TGCGCCAGCAGCCGTCGGACAGCTACTGAAGCTTTCTTT.

V and J are TRBV11-2 and TRBJ2-7; 7 bases line up with TRBD2. The CDR3 is made up of 18 amino acids. Germline trimming cut 2 bases from V and 0 bases from J; bases unmatched to any gene: 13. Germline assignment: CDR1 SGHAT and CDR2 FQNNGV. The DNA of the CDR3 is TGTGCCAGCAGCTTACAGGCTTCTGGGGGGGTGAGCTCCTACGAGCAGTACTTC. It specifies CASSLQASGGVSSYEQYF. Combining the CDR3 with reference TRBV11-2 and TRBJ2-7 gives the whole variable domain EAGVAQSPRYKIIEKRQSVAFWCNPISGHATLYWYQQILGQGPKLLIQFQNNGVVDDSQLPKDRFSAERLKGVDSTLKIQPAKLEDSAVYLCASSLQASGGVSSYEQYFGPGTRLTVT.

V and J are TRBV28 and TRBJ1-6, with unresolved D. The germline V gene has CDR1 MDHEN and CDR2 SYDVKM. This CDR3 comprises 15 residues. V was cut by 10 bases and J by 5 bases, with 18 bases left in between. CDR3 loop: CATQVSFGNNSPLHF. For the CDR3, the DNA is TGTGCCACGCAGGTCTCGTTTGGGAATAATTCACCCCTCCACTTT.

This clonotype was seen many times. The chain employs TRBV5-1 and TRBJ2-1; the D gene is possibly TRBD2 (5 bases). The CDR3 spans 14 residues. Germline CDR1 is SGHRS and CDR2 is YFSETQ. Trimming took 3 bases from V and 8 from J, leaving 15 bases between them. The CDR3 region has the DNA TGCGCCAGCAGCTGGACCGCCCCGGGGTATGAGCAGTTCTTC. Protein sequence: CASSWTAPGYEQFF. Drawing the rest from reference TRBV5-1 and TRBJ2-1, the complete variable domain is KAGVTQTPRYLIKTRGQQVTLSCSPISGHRSVSWYQQTPGQGLQFLFEYFSETQRNKGNFPGRFSGRQFSNSRSEMNVSTLELGDSALYLCASSWTAPGYEQFFGPGTRLTVL.

This chain links TRBV6-1 with TRBJ2-7; TRBD1 agrees at 8 bases. This CDR3 is 14 amino acids long. CDR1 is MNHNS, CDR2 SASEGT, per germline. With V trimmed by 10 bases and J by 3 bases, 11 bases remained unmatched. The chain's CDR3 is CATENRGENYEQYF. CDR3 sequence (DNA): TGTGCCACCGAGAACAGGGGGGAAAACTACGAGCAGTACTTC.

This clonotype was picked up many times. V is TRBV5-6 and J is TRBJ2-3; D unclear. The CDR3 totals 17 residues. Deletions cut 0 bases from V and 2 bases from J, with 16 bases between. CDR1 is SGHDT and CDR2 is YYEEEE in the germline V gene. Here the CDR3 reads CASSLAGGIWDTDTQYF. The CDR3 bases are TGTGCCAGCAGCTTGGCGGGTGGAATCTGGGACACAGATACGCAGTATTTT.

This clonotype turned up a few times. J is TRBJ2-2 and V is TRBV9; D ambiguous. The CDR3 sequence is 15 residues long. The V and J ends lost 4 bases and 6 bases respectively, with 16 bases between them. From germline, CDR1 is SGDLS and CDR2 YYNGEE. This chain's CDR3 is CASSSRFLGAGELFF. CDR3 in DNA: TGTGCCAGCAGCTCCAGATTCCTGGGCGCCGGGGAGCTGTTTTTT. Full variable domain (remainder filled in from reference TRBV9 and TRBJ2-2): DSGVTQTPKHLITATGQRVTLRCSPRSGDLSVYWYQQSLDQGLQFLIQYYNGEERAKGNILERFSAQQFPDLHSELNLSSLELGDSALYFCASSSRFLGAGELFFGEGSRLTVL.

This clonotype was observed many times. This rearrangement joins TRBV6-5 to TRBJ2-3, with 11 bases that match TRBD2. Germline assignment: CDR1 MNHEY and CDR2 SVGAGI. The CDR3 has 16 amino acids. Trimming took 2 bases from V and 6 from J; bases not matched to a gene: 7. CDR3 DNA: TGTGCCAGCAGTTACCTAACTAGCGGGAGCTTGGATACGCAGTATTTT. It yields the protein CASSYLTSGSLDTQYF.